The clone carrying this T cell receptor beta chain was counted many times. Its antigen remains unidentified. This entry belongs to a study of human T cells and chemical hapten exposure. Background on the study: Small pooled library volume differences mainly caused per-sample TCR yield variation.

As the library was built, unique molecular identifiers were attached to individual cDNA molecules. Original analysis: TCRs per sample had a median of roughly 96,000 and ranged from about 23,224 to 700,000. One entry per CDR3 protein, called by TCRdb with MiXCR from the RACE reads. What appears here as the V and J calls and clone size reflects TCRdb's work, not the paper's. The table includes approximately 44,000 distinct CDR3 sequences, nearly 4.5% detected once. Regarding time point: healthy volunteer bleed at 2 weeks. From whole blood left unfractionated, total RNA was extracted. Overall study findings and caveats: The number of TCRs over 1 in 1000 frequency stayed unchanged after DPC.

Germline V gene data show CDR1 as SGHAT and CDR2 as FQNNGV. CDR3 length equals 16 residues. V lost 7 bases and J lost 0, with 17 bases in between. The TCR originated in a human donor in good health. Some clones in this sample may be carry-over from other donors' samples. Sequencing was done on a sample of whole blood. The genes are TRBV11-2 and TRBJ2-3, with D perhaps matching TRBD1 (6 bases). CDR3 loop: CASTIQGTSSTDTQYF. Written as DNA, the CDR3 is TGTGCCAGCACCATACAGGGTACCTCTAGCACAGATACGCAGTATTTT.